This T cell receptor (beta chain) is drawn from a study of cytomegalovirus exposure and HLA in healthy donors. The CDR3 is 14 amino acids. Germline-derived CDR1 and CDR2 are LNHDA and SQIVND (reference sequence). V trimming: 4 bases; J trimming: 7 bases; junction bases outside the gene matches: 8. This clone was observed once. Its antigen is currently unknown. Findings of the study overall: HLA allele associations emerged for around 15,000 TCR beta sequences in a later analysis, at 0.05 false discovery rate.

The PCR used 60 Vbeta and 13 Jbeta primers. Sequencing used immunoSEQ multiplex PCR; TCRdb keeps in-frame clones, though not all of them. The sample has about 130,000 clones, roughly 80% seen once. J is TRBJ2-7 and V is TRBV19, with TRBD1 identical over 9 bases. Input material: PBMCs. The TCR comes from a man between 18 and 29 years old in good health and CMV-seropositive. The CDR3 protein is CASSSRDRVYEQYF. The CDR3, as DNA: TGTGCCAGTAGTAGCCGGGACAGGGTGTATGAGCAGTACTTC.